The 24 T cell receptor beta chains given below trace back to one sample, sequenced in a study of tumor and adjacent non-tumor tissue in lung cancer. The library came from three nested PCR rounds adapted from ARM-PCR protocols. TCRdb called the multiplex PCR reads again in MiXCR, with one record for every CDR3 protein. The sample has about 98,000 distinct CDR3 sequences, 75% to 90% seen once. RNA was extracted from bulk tissue without any cell sorting. More than 3 cm separated this lung sample from the edge of the tumor. Sequenced input: distant non-tumor lung tissue. Every receptor here comes from a man aged 55 to 70 with small cell lung cancer.

With respect to this clonotype: Possible read error: a much larger clone is one base away. The rearrangement joins TRBV10-2 to TRBJ2-1; D is possibly TRBD2 (5 bases). The CDR3 totals 15 residues. CDR1 is WSHSY, CDR2 SAAADI, per germline. Here the CDR3 reads CANSGIGGLYNEQSF. The CDR3 DNA reads TGCGCCAACAGTGGGATTGGCGGGCTGTACAATGAGCAGTCCTTC.

The chain is built from TRBV11-2 and TRBJ2-3, with 7 bases identical to TRBD2. The CDR3 consists of 14 residues. Germline CDR1 reads SGHAT; CDR2 reads FQNNGV. The ends lost 8 bases at V and 3 bases at J; junction bases unmatched: 8. The CDR3 DNA reads TGTGCCAGCGGTTTAGCGGGTAAAACAGATACGCAGTATTTT. Amino acids: CASGLAGKTDTQYF.

Concerning this clonotype: It is unclear where the CDR3 begins or ends on the DNA, so no DNA is shown, and the CDR3 is as TCRdb lists it. The chain has TRBV11-2 and TRBJ1-4; the table calls TRBD1, which could not be checked here. Germline CDR1 SGHAT, CDR2 FQNNGV. The CDR3 is 15 residues long, counting both termini. This CDR3 reads CASSLVARGSGKLVF.

There are a few counts of this clonotype. A much larger clone lies a single base off, so this may be a read error. This sequence joins TRBV20-1 and TRBJ1-4; TRBD1 aligns across 8 bases. CDR3 length equals 11 residues. The germline CDR1 and CDR2 sequences are DFQATT and SNEGSKA (reference sequence). DNA for the CDR3: TGCAGTGCGCTACAGGGGGAAATACTGTTTTTT. The encoded protein is CSALQGEILFF.

On this clonotype itself: An end of the junction differs from the germline gene, which may be a read error. The V and J genes are TRBV5-1 and TRBJ2-1; maybe TRBD1 (6 bases). Germline-derived CDR1 and CDR2 are SGHRS and YFSETQ. This CDR3 has 15 amino acids. This CDR3 reads CPSSWVVGQNNEQFF. The CDR3, as DNA: TGCCCCAGCAGCTGGGTCGTGGGACAAAACAATGAACAGTTCTTC.

Note on this clonotype: With a much larger clone just one base away, this may be a read error. The V gene is TRBV7-9, the J gene TRBJ1-1; D remains ambiguous. This CDR3 is 15 amino acids long. Germline assignment: CDR1 SEHNR and CDR2 FQNEAQ (reference sequence). The CDR3 sequence is CASSSQGISNAEAFF. As DNA, the CDR3 is TGTGCCAGCAGCTCTCAAGGAATTTCGAACGCTGAAGCTTTCTTT.

For this clonotype: One end of the junction fails to match germline, which may point to a read error. The gene calls are TRBV12-3 or TRBV12-4 and TRBJ1-2; 7 nucleotides match TRBD1. This CDR3 is built from 16 residues. In DNA, the CDR3 is TGTGCCAGCAGGGAGAGAGGGGGCCCAGCCCTCTATGACTACACCTTC. Its protein is CASRERGGPALYDYTF.

This clonotype came up a few times. A much bigger clone sits one base away, suggesting this may be a read error. The V gene is TRBV6-4, the J gene TRBJ2-2; possibly TRBD2 for D (5 bases). The CDR3 extends over 13 amino acids. From germline, CDR1 is MRHNA and CDR2 SNTAGT. The CDR3 DNA is TGTGCCAACAGTGGAGGAGACACCGGGGAGCTGTTTTTT. Amino acids: CANSGGDTGELFF.

Details on this clonotype: A read error may account for a junction end that differs from germline. The chain recombines TRBV11-2 with TRBJ2-1, with D unclear. CDR1 SGHAT and CDR2 FQNNGV come from the germline V gene. The CDR3 length is 15 residues. CDR3 sequence reads: CASNTCKRNYNEQLF. As DNA, the CDR3 is TGTGCCAGCAACACCTGTAAGAGGAACTACAATGAGCAGCTCTTC.

Details on this clonotype: Compared with germline, one end of the junction differs, possibly owing to a read error. CDR3 bases: TGTGCCAGGAGTGTAGCACACACCGGGTTTCAAGAGACCCAATACTTC. This translates into CARSVAHTGFQETQYF. J is TRBJ2-5 and V is TRBV6-1; D not certain. CDR3 length: 16 amino acids. Germline assignment: CDR1 MNHNS and CDR2 SASEGT.

On this clonotype: Germline and junction disagree at one end, which may indicate a read error. Here the CDR3 reads CVTRMAPTRELFF. CDR3 DNA: TGTGTCACGAGAATGGCTCCCACCAGGGAGCTGTTTTTT. The chain combines TRBV24-1 with TRBJ2-2; no definite D call. From germline, CDR1 is KGHDR and CDR2 SFDVKD. CDR3 length equals 13 residues.

Note on this clonotype: Its ends do not fully match the called genes, so a read error is possible. V is TRBV7-8 and J is TRBJ2-2, with TRBD2 matching over 9 bases. CDR1 is SGHVS and CDR2 is FQNEAQ in the germline V gene. CDR3 length: 16 residues. CDR3 protein: CASSPGTSHNTGKLFF. The DNA of the CDR3 is TGTGCCAGCAGTCCTGGGACTAGCCATAACACCGGGAAGCTGTTTTTT.

As concerns this clonotype: Without the conserved terminal phenylalanine or tryptophan, this CDR3 likely stems from a read error. The V gene is TRBV20-1, the J gene TRBJ1-1; D uncertain. This CDR3 comprises 15 residues. Trimming removed 6 bases at V and 1 base at J, with 18 bases between. From germline, CDR1 is DFQATT and CDR2 SNEGSKA (reference sequence). DNA for the CDR3: TGCAGTGCCGGTAACTATCACGGAGCGAACACTGAAGCTTTCTCT. The encoded protein is CSAGNYHGANTEAFS.

This clonotype is large. The chain links TRBV12-3 or TRBV12-4 to TRBJ2-1; the match to TRBD1 covers 7 bases. Losses at the gene ends were 4 bases for V and 5 bases for J; bases not matched to a gene: 5. This CDR3 comprises 14 residues. CDR3 in amino acids: CASSSGTEHNEQFF. The DNA of the CDR3 is TGTGCCAGCAGTTCCGGGACAGAGCACAATGAGCAGTTCTTC.

V and J are TRBV4-1 and TRBJ1-5, with D perhaps matching TRBD1 (5 bases). This CDR3 has 14 amino acids. CDR1 is MGHRA, CDR2 YSYEKL, per germline. In DNA, the CDR3 is TGCGTCATCAGCCAAGATAGAGGGGATCAGCCCCAGCATTTT. This gives the protein CVISQDRGDQPQHF.

Comments on this clonotype: This may be a read error, as it is one base from a much larger clone. The chain joins TRBV20-1 to TRBJ1-5; no reliable D call. The length of the CDR3 is 12 residues. In germline, CDR1 is DFQATT, CDR2 SNEGSKA (reference sequence). CDR3 sequence (DNA): TGCAGTGCTAGCGCAGGAAATCAGCACCAGCATTTT. Protein sequence: CSASAGNQHQHF.

This clonotype has at least ten counts. The chain employs TRBV28 and TRBJ2-7, with D unresolved. V was clipped by 5 bases and J by 2 bases, with 16 bases between them. This CDR3 spans 15 amino acids. CDR1 and CDR2 (germline): MDHEN, SYDVKM. This CDR3 reads CASSPPGSLTYEQYF. The CDR3 nucleotides are TGTGCCAGCAGTCCCCCGGGCAGCCTAACCTACGAGCAGTACTTC.

This chain links TRBV5-5 with TRBJ2-4; D not resolved. CDR1 is SGHKS and CDR2 is YYEKEE in the germline V gene (reference sequence). This CDR3 has 15 residues. The V end lost 7 bases, the J end lost 3 bases, and 17 bases lay between the germline ends. The CDR3 sequence is CASGLHGPGKNIQYF. For the CDR3, the DNA is TGTGCCAGCGGCCTCCATGGCCCTGGCAAAAACATTCAGTACTTC.

J is TRBJ1-2 and V is TRBV10-2; D gene unclear. V was trimmed by 3 bases and J by 1 base, leaving 12 bases between them. This CDR3 is 15 amino acids long. Germline CDR1 reads WSHSY; CDR2 reads SAAADI. CDR3 region: CASSDSRRINYGYTF. Written as DNA, the CDR3 is TGCGCCAGCAGTGATTCTCGACGGATTAACTATGGCTACACCTTC.

In its sample, this clonotype ranks as medium-sized. V and J are TRBV29-1 and TRBJ2-1, with 8 bases that match TRBD2. Trimming removed 8 bases from V and 9 bases from J; junction bases left unmatched: 12. This CDR3 contains 13 residues. Germline CDR1 reads SQVTM; CDR2 reads ANQGSEA. CDR3 loop: CSPEGRGDCEQFF. The CDR3 bases are TGCAGCCCTGAGGGGCGGGGGGATTGTGAGCAGTTCTTC.

About this clonotype: The conserved phenylalanine or tryptophan is not found at the CDR3 terminus, so this likely reflects a read error. The chain has TRBV6-2 or TRBV6-3 and TRBJ2-7; the D gene is possibly TRBD2 (5 bases). V gave up 6 bases and J gave up 4 bases, with 19 bases separating them. Germline V lookup: CDR1 MNHEY, CDR2 SVGEGT. CDR3 size: 15 residues. The CDR3 region is CASSSLDRTGYEQYL. CDR3 coding DNA: TGTGCCAGCAGCTCCTTAGACCGTACGGGGTACGAGCAGTACTTA.

The genes are TRBV6-1 and TRBJ1-6; 8 bases align to TRBD1. CDR3 length equals 17 residues. Germline V gene data show CDR1 as MNHNS and CDR2 as SASEGT. The chain's CDR3 is CTGSNTRTGLYNSPLHF. In nucleotides, the CDR3 is TGTACCGGCAGTAACACTCGGACAGGGCTTTATAATTCACCCCTCCACTTT.

This clonotype has only one observation. Compared with germline, one end of the junction differs, possibly owing to a read error. The gene calls are TRBV12-3 or TRBV12-4 and TRBJ2-2, with 8 bases identical to TRBD2. This CDR3 comprises 16 residues. The CDR3 region has the DNA TGTGCCAGCAGTCTCCGGGGGGGAGGGCCCCCCGAGGAGCTGTCTTTT. Translating gives CASSLRGGGPPEELSF.

About this clonotype itself: The junction and the germline gene differ at one end; a read error may be behind it. V and J are TRBV11-2 and TRBJ2-3, with TRBD2 matching over 12 bases. The germline V gene encodes CDR1 SGHAT and CDR2 FQNNGV. The CDR3 runs to 14 residues. The CDR3 DNA reads as TGTGCCGGCCATCGACTAGCGGGAGCAGATACGAAGTATTTT. Its translation: CAGHRLAGADTKYF.